The 16 T cell receptor beta chains reported below all come from one sample, sequenced in a study of OX40 agonist ivuxolimab in advanced cancers. TCRdb's table, derived via immunoSEQ multiplex PCR, lists solely in-frame clones and lacks some. The data show about 60,000 clones, about four fifths seen once. Sample: CD4+ or CD8+ T cells sorted from blood, taken in a trial of the OX40 agonist ivuxolimab. The receptors stem from an adult with an advanced solid tumor such as melanoma, head and neck, liver or kidney cancer.

J is TRBJ1-1 and V is TRBV6-1, with 7 nucleotides matching TRBD1. The CDR3 contains 14 residues. From germline, CDR1 is MNHNS and CDR2 SASEGT. Trimming at V came to 6 bases and at J to 1 base, leaving 5 bases not matched to a gene. As DNA, the CDR3 is TGTGCCAGCAGCTACGGGACAGCGAACACTGAAGCTTTCTTT. This sequence encodes CASSYGTANTEAFF.

The genes are TRBV28 and TRBJ2-2; no clear D. The germline CDR1 and CDR2 sequences are MDHEN and SYDVKM. Between the trimmed V and J ends, which lost 2 bases and 6 bases, there was a span of 7 bases. The CDR3 runs 13 residues. CDR3 residues: CASSLQQSGELFF. As DNA, the CDR3 is TGTGCCAGCAGTTTACAGCAGTCCGGGGAGCTGTTTTTT.

The chain has TRBV15 and TRBJ2-4; 7 bases agree with TRBD2. CDR3 size: 20 residues. Germline CDR1 is LNHNV and CDR2 is YYDKDF (reference sequence). J was trimmed by 0 bases and V by 0 bases; bases with no gene match: 14. For the CDR3, the DNA is TGTGCCACCAGCAGAGAGTCACTAGCGTGGAGGGGTTTAGCCAAAAACATTCAGTACTTC. This translates into CATSRESLAWRGLAKNIQYF.

The chain recombines TRBV5-4 with TRBJ2-3; 10 bases are shared with TRBD1. This CDR3 is 14 amino acids long. The V segment lost 4 bases and the J segment 5 bases; nucleotides outside the gene matches: 4. The germline CDR1 and CDR2 sequences are SGHNT and YYREEE (reference sequence). The CDR3 is CASSATGGGDTQYF. The DNA of the CDR3 is TGTGCCAGCAGCGCGACAGGGGGCGGAGATACGCAGTATTTT.

The J gene is TRBJ2-7, the V gene TRBV29-1, with D tentatively TRBD2 (6 bases). Deletions cut 6 bases from V and 4 bases from J, with 16 bases between. Looked up from germline, CDR1 is SQVTM and CDR2 is ANQGSEA. The CDR3 length is 13 residues. The CDR3 DNA follows: TGCAGCGTCCGAGGAGGGCTGCTATACGAGCAGTACTTC. Translated, it gives CSVRGGLLYEQYF.

The chain has TRBV5-4 and TRBJ1-1, with TRBD1 as a possible D gene (5 bases). V lost 7 bases to trimming and J lost 4 bases, with 17 bases between them. Germline lookup yields CDR1 SGHNT and CDR2 YYREEE (reference sequence). The CDR3 is 14 amino acids. Written as DNA, the CDR3 is TGTGCCAGCGAGCCGGGGGAGGCAGGCACTGAAGCTTTCTTT. Its protein is CASEPGEAGTEAFF.

The CDR3: CASSAPTGINEAFF. The DNA for the CDR3 is TGTGCCAGTAGTGCTCCCACCGGTATAAATGAAGCTTTCTTT. The chain carries TRBV19 and TRBJ1-1, with D uncertain. Trimming pared 5 bases from V and 7 bases from J, leaving 17 bases between. Germline V lookup: CDR1 LNHDA, CDR2 SQIVND (reference sequence). The CDR3 is made up of 14 amino acids.

V and J are TRBV15 and TRBJ1-1, with D perhaps matching TRBD1 (5 bases). Trimming removed 4 bases at V and 0 bases at J, with 12 bases between. The CDR3 is 15 amino acids. CDR1 is LNHNV, CDR2 YYDKDF, per germline (reference sequence). The CDR3 protein is CATSIPTGMNTEAFF. CDR3 nucleotides: TGTGCCACCAGCATCCCAACAGGAATGAACACTGAAGCTTTCTTT.

This chain connects TRBV18 to TRBJ2-7; 9 nucleotides match TRBD1. This CDR3 is 16 amino acids long. Germline CDR1 KGHSH, CDR2 LQKENI. The V segment lost 3 bases and the J segment 4 bases; nucleotides outside the gene matches: 10. The CDR3 loop reads CASSPSLGTGLYEQYF. The DNA for the CDR3 is TGTGCCAGCTCACCTTCCCTTGGGACAGGGCTGTACGAGCAGTACTTC.

The genes are TRBV5-4 and TRBJ2-4; TRBD2 might be the D (5 bases). CDR3 length: 13 amino acids. The germline V gene encodes CDR1 SGHNT and CDR2 YYREEE (reference sequence). V gave up 2 bases and J gave up 8 bases, with 11 bases separating them. Written as DNA, the CDR3 is TGTGCCAGCAGCTTCGGGGTATCGGACATTCAGTACTTC. Translation gives CASSFGVSDIQYF.

The V and J genes are TRBV5-1 and TRBJ2-3, with 10 bases that match TRBD1. V lost 0 bases to trimming and J lost 2 bases; unmatched junction nucleotides: 3. Germline-derived CDR1 and CDR2 are SGHRS and YFSETQ. This CDR3 region has 16 residues. CDR3 nucleotide sequence: TGCGCCAGCAGCTTGGAGGGACAGGGGAACACAGATACGCAGTATTTT. Encoded protein: CASSLEGQGNTDTQYF.

V is TRBV11-3 and J is TRBJ2-2; 7 nucleotides line up with TRBD1. V trimming: 5 bases; J trimming: 1 base; junction bases outside the gene matches: 4. Germline-derived CDR1 and CDR2 are SGHNT and YENEEA. CDR3 length: 15 amino acids. CDR3 nucleotides: TGTGCCAGCAGCACCCGGACAGGGAACACCGGGGAGCTGTTTTTT. This codes for CASSTRTGNTGELFF.

This clone has just a few counts. This sequence joins TRBV7-9 and TRBJ1-3; no clear D gene. CDR1 and CDR2 (germline): SEHNR, FQNEAQ (reference sequence). V lost 5 bases to trimming and J lost 3 bases, with 14 bases between them. The CDR3 length is 15 residues. The CDR3 nucleotides are TGTGCCAGCAGCCCTTCGGTGGGCCTTGGAAACACCATATATTTT. This gives the protein CASSPSVGLGNTIYF. Full variable domain (missing parts from reference TRBV7-9 and TRBJ1-3): DTGVSQNPRHKITKRGQNVTFRCDPISEHNRLYWYRQTLGQGPEFLTYFQNEAQLEKSRLLSDRFSAERPKGSFSTLEIQRTEQGDSAMYLCASSPSVGLGNTIYFGEGSWLTVV.

The chain carries TRBV12-5 and TRBJ1-5, with D possibly being TRBD1 (5 bases). Trimming took 7 bases from V and 6 from J, leaving 13 bases between them. The CDR3 spans 13 residues. Looked up from germline, CDR1 is LGHNT and CDR2 is FRNRAP. DNA for the CDR3: TGTGCTAGTGCCCAGGGCCATAGTCAGCCCCAGCATTTT. Amino acids: CASAQGHSQPQHF.

The rearrangement joins TRBV4-3 to TRBJ1-2; no reliable D call. CDR1 and CDR2 (germline): LGHNA, YSLEER. CDR3 length: 15 amino acids. V lost 0 bases and J lost 2, with 10 bases in between. In DNA, the CDR3 is TGCGCCAGCAGCCAAGATCCGGGAAGGAACTATGGCTACACCTTC. It codes for CASSQDPGRNYGYTF.

This clone occurred once. The V call is TRBV5-6, the J call TRBJ2-5; no reliable D call. The better agreement between TRBJ2-7 and the DNA end casts doubt on the J call. The CDR3 extends over 11 amino acids. CDR1 is SGHDT and CDR2 is YYEEEE in the germline V gene. CDR3 in amino acids: CASSFRDEQYF. CDR3 sequence (DNA): TGTGCCAGCAGCTTCCGGGACGAGCAGTACTTC.